These 14 T cell receptor beta chains came from one sample sequenced in a study of blood T cell repertoires in COVID-19. This table comes from immunoSEQ multiplex PCR, and its TCRdb copy is limited to in-frame clones, with some not included. The sample records 90,000 to 100,000 clones, approximately 90% being singletons. Sequenced sample: peripheral blood. Receptor source: a man in his 70s with acute or convalescent COVID-19.

The chain carries TRBV21-1 and TRBJ1-2. TRBV21-1 is listed as a pseudogene. The CDR3 totals 15 residues. Written as DNA, the CDR3 is TGTGCCAGCAGCAAAGGCGGAAGCCAAGTCTATGGCTACACCTTC. This translates into CASSKGGSQVYGYTF.

The chain recombines TRBV28 with TRBJ2-2; the D is unclear. Looked up from germline, CDR1 is MDHEN and CDR2 is SYDVKM. CDR3 size: 11 residues. The V end was cut by 3 bases, the J end by 7 bases, with 3 bases between. The CDR3: CASSFIGELFF. Here the CDR3 DNA reads TGTGCCAGCAGTTTCATCGGGGAGCTGTTTTTT.

V and J are TRBV19 and TRBJ2-5, with D possibly TRBD2 on 5 matching bases. Germline V gene lookup returns CDR1 LNHDA and CDR2 SQIVND (reference sequence). The CDR3 runs 14 residues. V shed 3 bases and J shed 4 bases, with 12 bases lying between them. The CDR3 DNA is TGTGCCAGTAGTATCGGGAATCCGGGAGAGACCCAGTACTTC. Its protein is CASSIGNPGETQYF.

The chain employs TRBV6-5 and TRBJ1-5; possibly TRBD1 for D (5 bases). CDR3 length: 15 amino acids. Germline V lookup: CDR1 MNHEY, CDR2 SVGAGI. Trimming took 0 bases from V and 2 from J, leaving 8 bases between them. The CDR3 bases are TGTGCCAGCAGTTACTCGGAAGGGGGCAATCAGCCCCAGCATTTT. Translating it yields CASSYSEGGNQPQHF.

The chain has TRBV7-2 and TRBJ1-1, with 8 positions matching TRBD1. The CDR3 spans 15 residues. The V gene's germline CDR1 is SGHTA and CDR2 FQGNSA. Unmatched junction bases numbered 14, after V lost 7 bases and J lost 7 bases. The CDR3 reads CASNRGGRAFVEAFF. CDR3 nucleotide sequence: TGTGCCAGCAACAGGGGGGGCCGGGCTTTCGTTGAAGCTTTCTTT.

The gene calls are TRBV7-9 and TRBJ1-4; 10 nucleotides align to TRBD1. The CDR3 is 14 amino acids. Germline values: CDR1 SEHNR, CDR2 FQNEAQ (reference sequence). The ends lost 6 bases at V and 8 bases at J; junction bases unmatched: 6. CDR3 coding DNA: TGTGCCAGCAGTCCGTCGGGACAGGGGGAAAAACTGTTTTTT. The encoded protein is CASSPSGQGEKLFF. The variable domain in full, completed from reference TRBV7-9 and TRBJ1-4, reads DTGVSQNPRHKITKRGQNVTFRCDPISEHNRLYWYRQTLGQGPEFLTYFQNEAQLEKSRLLSDRFSAERPKGSFSTLEIQRTEQGDSAMYLCASSPSGQGEKLFFGSGTQLSVL.

J is TRBJ2-3 and V is TRBV5-1; 7 nucleotides line up with TRBD1. The CDR3 runs 14 residues. Germline CDR1 is SGHRS and CDR2 is YFSETQ. V dropped 7 bases and J dropped 0; count of bases not matched to a gene: 5. Written as DNA, the CDR3 is TGCGCCAGCTACCCGGGACAGAGCACAGATACGCAGTATTTT. It encodes CASYPGQSTDTQYF. The entire variable domain, with the rest obtained from reference TRBV5-1 and TRBJ2-3, is as follows: KAGVTQTPRYLIKTRGQQVTLSCSPISGHRSVSWYQQTPGQGLQFLFEYFSETQRNKGNFPGRFSGRQFSNSRSEMNVSTLELGDSALYLCASYPGQSTDTQYFGPGTRLTVL.

V and J are TRBV4-1 and TRBJ2-3; TRBD2 matches 8 bases. CDR1 and CDR2 (germline): MGHRA, YSYEKL. The CDR3 consists of 19 residues. The J segment lost 0 bases and the V segment lost 3 bases, leaving 14 bases of the junction unmatched. The CDR3 region has the DNA TGCGCCAGCAGCCAGACAGAGGTGGGGCGGGGGGCCAGCACAGATACGCAGTATTTT. Its translation: CASSQTEVGRGASTDTQYF.

This rearrangement joins TRBV7-6 to TRBJ2-7; possible D gene TRBD1, 6 bases. The germline V and J ends were trimmed by 3 bases and 6 bases, with 9 bases remaining between them. The CDR3 loop spans 12 amino acids. Germline CDR1 SGHVS, CDR2 FNYEAQ. CDR3: CASSFTGSEQYF. DNA for the CDR3: TGTGCCAGCAGCTTTACAGGGAGCGAGCAGTACTTC.

The table lists this clone with a count of one. The chain combines TRBV28 with TRBJ1-1; 7 bases match TRBD1. CDR1 is MDHEN, CDR2 SYDVKM, per germline. Unmatched junction bases numbered 10, after V lost 6 bases and J lost 0 bases. The length of the CDR3 is 16 residues. The CDR3 loop is CASSPPDRALNTEAFF. DNA of the CDR3: TGTGCCAGCAGCCCCCCCGACAGGGCCTTGAACACTGAAGCTTTCTTT.

The chain combines TRBV2 with TRBJ2-3; 13 positions agree with TRBD2. Losses at the gene ends were 2 bases for V and 0 bases for J; bases not matched to a gene: 5. CDR1 is SNHLY, CDR2 FYNNEI, per germline. There are 18 residues in the CDR3. CDR3 loop: CASSETAGLAGSTDTQYF. CDR3 bases: TGTGCCAGCAGTGAAACGGCGGGACTAGCGGGGAGCACAGATACGCAGTATTTT.

V and J are TRBV6-6 and TRBJ2-7, with TRBD2 matching 9 bases. With V trimmed by 6 bases and J by 3 bases, 0 bases remained unmatched. The CDR3 has 12 residues. CDR1 and CDR2 from the germline V gene are MNHNY and SVGAGI (reference sequence). The CDR3 DNA reads as TGTGCCAGCAGAGCGGGGGGCTACGAGCAGTACTTC. It translates to CASRAGGYEQYF.

V gene TRBV27 combines with J gene TRBJ2-4; the D is unclear. The length of the CDR3 is 13 residues. The germline V and J ends were trimmed by 4 bases and 0 bases, with 4 bases remaining between them. Per the germline V gene, CDR1 is MNHEY and CDR2 is SMNVEV (reference sequence). CDR3 amino acids: CASSSLAKNIQYF. In DNA, the CDR3 is TGTGCCAGCAGTTCTTTAGCCAAAAACATTCAGTACTTC.

The chain couples TRBV11-3 to TRBJ2-5; D might be TRBD1 (6 bases). Trimming took 4 bases from V and 5 from J, leaving 8 bases between them. Germline CDR1 reads SGHNT; CDR2 reads YENEEA. The CDR3 loop spans 12 amino acids. CDR3 DNA: TGTGCCAGCAGCTACAGGGAGGAGACCCAGTACTTC. Protein product: CASSYREETQYF.